This passage covers 12 T cell receptor beta chains from one sample sequenced in a study of T cell repertoires in ileal Crohn's disease. Only in-frame clones appear in the TCRdb table, and some are missing; sequencing was by immunoSEQ multiplex PCR. The table records around 11,000 clones, under 80% of them present only once. Sample: ileal tissue. The receptors were sampled from an adult with Crohn's disease.

The genes are TRBV2 and TRBJ1-5, with 8 bases matching TRBD1. The CDR3 has 13 amino acids. CDR1 and CDR2 from the germline V gene are SNHLY and FYNNEI. J lost 7 bases, V lost 5 bases, and 4 bases had no gene match. The CDR3 DNA reads TGTGCCAGCAGTCAGGGGGCGCACCAGCCCCAGCATTTT. It is translated as CASSQGAHQPQHF.

This clone was seen more than once but under ten times. The chain couples TRBV7-2 to TRBJ1-3; D uncertain. V lost 5 bases to trimming and J lost 0 bases, with 8 bases between them. The CDR3 covers 14 residues. The germline CDR1 and CDR2 sequences are SGHTA and FQGNSA. CDR3 residues: CASSPQDSGNTIYF. The CDR3 DNA is TGTGCCAGCAGCCCCCAGGACTCTGGAAACACCATATATTTT.

The chain carries TRBV30 and TRBJ2-2, with D tentatively TRBD1 (5 bases). Germline CDR1 GTSNPN, CDR2 SVGIG (reference sequence). Trimming left V 2 bases short and J 6 bases short, with 7 bases between. The CDR3 is made up of 12 amino acids. In DNA, the CDR3 is TGTGCCTGGAGTCCAGGGCCCGGGGAGCTGTTTTTT. Its translation: CAWSPGPGELFF.

The chain links TRBV4-1 to TRBJ1-5, with D perhaps TRBD1 (6 bases). The germline V and J ends were trimmed by 1 base and 1 base, with 14 bases remaining between them. The CDR3 has 17 residues. Per germline, CDR1 MGHRA and CDR2 YSYEKL. CDR3 nucleotides: TGCGCCAGCAGCCAAGTCTATGGCAGGGGAAGCAATCAGCCCCAGCATTTT. Translating it yields CASSQVYGRGSNQPQHF.

The CDR3 DNA sequence: TGTGCCAGCAGCCGCCGGGACTCTGGGGCCAACGTCCTGACTTTC. Translation gives CASSRRDSGANVLTF. J is TRBJ2-6 and V is TRBV25-1; D is possibly TRBD2 (5 bases). In germline, CDR1 is MGHDK, CDR2 SYGVNS. This CDR3 spans 15 amino acids. Trimming cost V 6 bases and J 0 bases, with 9 bases left between them. Based on the CDR3 plus reference TRBV25-1 and TRBJ2-6, the full variable domain is EADIYQTPRYLVIGTGKKITLECSQTMGHDKMYWYQQDPGMELHLIHYSYGVNSTEKGDLSSESTVSRIRTEHFPLTLESARPSHTSQYLCASSRRDSGANVLTFGAGSRLTVL.

This chain links TRBV7-7 with TRBJ2-1, with 9 positions matching TRBD2. The CDR3 covers 15 residues. The germline CDR1 and CDR2 sequences are SSHAT and FNYEAQ (reference sequence). The trim removed 5 bases at V and 6 bases at J, leaving 8 bases unmatched. The CDR3: CASSQGIAGVNEQFF. CDR3 DNA: TGTGCCAGCAGCCAGGGGATAGCGGGGGTCAATGAGCAGTTCTTC.

This clone qualifies as medium-sized. This sequence joins TRBV10-1 and TRBJ2-7; D remains ambiguous. Between the trimmed V and J ends, which lost 5 bases and 5 bases, there was a span of 16 bases. CDR1 and CDR2 (germline): WNHNN, SYGVQD (reference sequence). The CDR3 sequence is 14 residues long. CDR3 DNA sequence: TGCGCCAGCAGTCGAGACACCTCTCGCGACGAGCAGTACTTC. The encoded protein is CASSRDTSRDEQYF.

The sample holds a few counts of this clone. The chain joins TRBV11-3 to TRBJ1-1, with 10 bases lining up with TRBD1. V trimming: 4 bases; J trimming: 4 bases; junction bases outside the gene matches: 6. CDR3 size: 15 residues. CDR1 is SGHNT, CDR2 YENEEA, per germline. The CDR3 bases are TGTGCCAGCAGCTCCGCGGGACAGGGGATCACTGAAGCTTTCTTT. This codes for CASSSAGQGITEAFF.

This clone appeared once. The rearrangement uses TRBV5-6 and TRBJ1-2, with 9 bases lining up with TRBD1. Germline V CDR1 and CDR2: SGHDT, YYEEEE. Trimming took 1 base from V and 8 from J; bases not matched to a gene: 6. CDR3 size: 14 residues. CDR3 sequence: CASSLWYRGRGYTF. Written as DNA, the CDR3 is TGTGCCAGCAGCTTGTGGTACAGGGGGCGCGGCTACACCTTC.

This chain links TRBV7-6 with TRBJ1-1; no reliable D call. V lost 1 base and J 8 bases, leaving 11 bases between the germline ends. CDR3 length: 13 amino acids. Germline CDR1 is SGHVS and CDR2 is FNYEAQ. The CDR3: CASSLGPSQEAFF. CDR3 bases: TGTGCCAGCAGCTTAGGACCTAGCCAGGAAGCTTTCTTT.

V gene TRBV19 combines with J gene TRBJ1-2; TRBD1 matches 7 bases. V lost 3 bases, J lost 6 bases, and 10 bases stayed unmatched. Germline lookup yields CDR1 LNHDA and CDR2 SQIVND (reference sequence). CDR3 size: 15 residues. The DNA for the CDR3 is TGTGCCAGTAGTATGGTCGAGACAGGGCCTCATGGCTACACCTTC. Translating gives CASSMVETGPHGYTF.

The rearrangement links TRBV5-6 to TRBJ1-2; TRBD1 is a possible D gene (5 bases). Trimming took off 0 bases at V and 13 bases at J, with 13 bases between the two ends. The CDR3 runs 12 residues. Germline loops: CDR1 SGHDT, CDR2 YYEEEE. CDR3 in amino acids: CASSLGGRTSTF. In nucleotides, the CDR3 is TGTGCCAGCAGCTTGGGGGGCCGGACAAGCACCTTC.